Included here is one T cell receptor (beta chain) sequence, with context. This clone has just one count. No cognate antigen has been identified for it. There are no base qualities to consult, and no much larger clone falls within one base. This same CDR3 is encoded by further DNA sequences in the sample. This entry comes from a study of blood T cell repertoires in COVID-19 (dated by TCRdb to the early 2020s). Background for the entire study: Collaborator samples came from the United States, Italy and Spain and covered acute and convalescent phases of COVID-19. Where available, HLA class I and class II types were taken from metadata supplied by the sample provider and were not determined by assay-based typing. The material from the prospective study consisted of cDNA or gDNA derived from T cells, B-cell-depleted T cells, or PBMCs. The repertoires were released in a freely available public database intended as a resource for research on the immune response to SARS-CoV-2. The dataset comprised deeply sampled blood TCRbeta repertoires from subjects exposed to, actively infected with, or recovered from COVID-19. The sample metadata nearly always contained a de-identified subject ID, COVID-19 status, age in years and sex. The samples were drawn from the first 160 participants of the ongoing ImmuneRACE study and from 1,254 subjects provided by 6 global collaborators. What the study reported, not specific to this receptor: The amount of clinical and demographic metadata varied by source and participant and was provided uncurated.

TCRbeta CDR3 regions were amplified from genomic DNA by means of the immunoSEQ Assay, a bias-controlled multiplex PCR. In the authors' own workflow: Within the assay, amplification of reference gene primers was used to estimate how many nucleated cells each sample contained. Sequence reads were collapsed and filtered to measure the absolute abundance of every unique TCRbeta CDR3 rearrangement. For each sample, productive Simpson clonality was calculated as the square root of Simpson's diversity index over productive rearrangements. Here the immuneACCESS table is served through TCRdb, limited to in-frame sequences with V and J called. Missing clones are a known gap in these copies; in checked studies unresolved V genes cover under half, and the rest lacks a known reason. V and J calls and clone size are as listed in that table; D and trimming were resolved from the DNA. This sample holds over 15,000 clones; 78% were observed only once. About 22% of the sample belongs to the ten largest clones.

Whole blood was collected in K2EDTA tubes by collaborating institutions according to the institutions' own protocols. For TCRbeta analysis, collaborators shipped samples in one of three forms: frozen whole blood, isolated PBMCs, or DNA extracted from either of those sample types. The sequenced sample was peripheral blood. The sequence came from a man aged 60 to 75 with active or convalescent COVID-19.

The nucleotide sequence is TGCGCCAGCAGCTTGAACAGGGAAGGCGAGCAGTACTTC. Its protein reads: CASSLNREGEQYF. The chain employs TRBV5-1 and TRBJ2-7; 6 matching bases give a weak D call of TRBD1. The CDR3 contains 13 residues, cysteine and phenylalanine counted. Here the CDR3 DNA is all that survives: 39 bases in frame from base 1. CDR1 and CDR2 were assigned from the germline V gene as SGHRS and YFSETQ. V drops 1 base and J drops 6 bases, leaving 11 bases in between.